This record looks at one T cell receptor beta chain sequence and its context. This specimen comes from a study of cytomegalovirus exposure and HLA in healthy donors. Primers for the PCR totalled 60 Vbeta and 13 Jbeta. The protocol was immunoSEQ multiplex PCR, while the TCRdb copy is restricted to in-frame clones and leaves out a portion. The table records some 85,000 clones, 60% to 85% of them present only once. CDR3 length: 17 amino acids. The germline gives CDR1 SGDLS, CDR2 YYNGEE. V shed 3 bases, J shed 9 bases, and the junction held 18 bases outside the gene matches. V usage is TRBV9 and J usage is TRBJ2-1; 7 bases map to TRBD2. The clonotype was recovered from a man aged 18 to 29 in good health and CMV-seropositive. Input material: PBMCs. As DNA, the CDR3 is TGTGCCAGCAGCGAGCCTATGCGGGAGCCCAGCGGGGCTGAGCAGTTCTTC. Translation gives CASSEPMREPSGAEQFF.